A selection of T cell receptor beta chains follows, all from one sample in a study of identical twins. TCRdb itself ran the 5' RACE reads through MiXCR, one entry per CDR3 protein. The sample has roughly 710,000 distinct CDR3 sequences; over 5% are singletons. Sequencing was carried out using naive T cells sorted from blood. Source of these receptors: a young man in good health. Both conserved end residues are part of each CDR3. A D gene is named only where the DNA matches it firmly. For some rows the clone size is stated as once, few or many, or as a class when expanded; others skip it.

TRBV12-3/TRBV12-4,TRBD1,TRBJ1-1,-,CASSKTGGETEAFF,TGTGCCAGCAGCAAAACAGGGGGAGAAACTGAAGCTTTCTTT
TRBV14,-,TRBJ1-1,-,CASSQVVVWDGAFF,TGTGCCAGCAGCCAAGTCGTCGTGTGGGATGGAGCTTTCTTT
TRBV5-1,-,TRBJ2-7,many,CASSLEVALINEQYF,TGCGCCAGCAGCTTGGAAGTAGCGCTGATCAACGAGCAGTACTTC
TRBV29-1,-,TRBJ1-1,-,CSVVRGGNTEAFF,TGCAGCGTTGTTCGGGGAGGGAACACTGAAGCTTTCTTT
TRBV15,-,TRBJ2-2,many,CATSRELAAGPLTGELFF,TGTGCCACCAGCAGAGAATTGGCGGCGGGTCCACTCACCGGGGAGCTGTTTTTT
TRBV6-2/TRBV6-3,-,TRBJ1-1,-,CASRSNWGRENTEAFF,TGTGCCAGCAGATCCAACTGGGGTCGGGAAAACACTGAAGCTTTCTTT
TRBV12-3/TRBV12-4,TRBD2,TRBJ2-5,few,CASSSEATGTSGYQETQYF,TGTGCCAGCAGTTCTGAGGCTACCGGGACTAGCGGCTACCAAGAGACCCAGTACTTC
TRBV6-5,TRBD1,TRBJ2-3,many,CASSYLRDRGTDTQYF,TGTGCCAGCAGTTACCTGCGGGACAGGGGGACAGATACGCAGTATTTT
TRBV12-3/TRBV12-4,-,TRBJ2-1,many,CASSLVGQGGNEQFF,TGTGCCAGCAGTTTAGTTGGGCAGGGGGGCAATGAGCAGTTCTTC
TRBV5-1,-,TRBJ1-5,many,CASSPTPSSNQPQHF,TGCGCCAGCAGCCCCACGCCGAGTAGCAATCAGCCCCAGCATTTT
TRBV29-1,-,TRBJ2-2,many,CSAEGTVNTGELFF,TGCAGCGCCGAGGGGACTGTGAACACCGGGGAGCTGTTTTTT
TRBV9,TRBD2,TRBJ2-1,many,CASSVLGLAENEQFF,TGTGCCAGCAGCGTCCTGGGACTAGCTGAGAATGAGCAGTTCTTC
TRBV29-1,TRBD2,TRBJ2-1,many,CSVAGRVYNEQFF,TGCAGCGTTGCCGGGAGGGTCTACAATGAGCAGTTCTTC
TRBV2,-,TRBJ2-2,few,CASKQGELFF,TGTGCCAGCAAACAAGGGGAGCTGTTTTTT
TRBV5-1,-,TRBJ2-2,few,CASSATTNTGELFF,TGCGCCAGCAGCGCGACCACAAACACCGGGGAGCTGTTTTTT
TRBV10-1,-,TRBJ2-2,-,CASSEKVGRNTGELFF,TGCGCCAGCAGTGAAAAAGTCGGGCGGAACACCGGGGAGCTGTTTTTT
TRBV10-3,-,TRBJ2-4,few,CAISQDSEAKNIQYF,TGTGCCATCAGTCAAGACAGTGAAGCCAAAAACATTCAGTACTTC
TRBV24-1,TRBD2,TRBJ2-1,many,CATSDLAGSYNEQFF,TGTGCCACCAGTGATCTAGCGGGCTCCTACAATGAGCAGTTCTTC
TRBV7-2,-,TRBJ2-6,many,CASSFVPSGANVLTF,TGTGCCAGCAGCTTTGTACCCTCTGGGGCCAACGTCCTGACTTTC
TRBV10-3,TRBD2,TRBJ2-3,many,CAISDGAGGKDTQYF,TGTGCCATCAGTGACGGAGCGGGAGGGAAGGATACGCAGTATTTT
TRBV7-2,-,TRBJ1-1,few,CASSLRSGTKILNTEAFF,TGTGCCAGCAGCTTGCGTTCTGGAACCAAAATTCTGAACACTGAAGCTTTCTTT
TRBV10-3,TRBD2,TRBJ2-1,many,CAISSSGTYNEQFF,TGTGCCATCAGTTCTAGCGGTACCTACAATGAGCAGTTCTTC
TRBV18,-,TRBJ2-1,-,CASSPYVSSYNEQFF,TGTGCCAGCTCACCTTACGTGAGCTCCTACAATGAGCAGTTCTTC
TRBV15,-,TRBJ2-3,few,CATSRDARSTDTQYF,TGTGCCACCAGCAGAGATGCCCGGAGTACAGATACGCAGTATTTT
TRBV24-1,TRBD1,TRBJ2-3,many,CATSDLGTGVTDTQYF,TGTGCCACCAGTGATTTAGGGACAGGGGTCACAGATACGCAGTATTTT
TRBV6-1,-,TRBJ1-4,many,CATQRWASSEKLFF,TGTGCCACCCAACGCTGGGCTTCCAGCGAAAAACTGTTTTTT
TRBV18,-,TRBJ2-2,few,CASSPRDGGELFF,TGCGCCAGCTCACCACGCGACGGCGGGGAGCTGTTTTTT
TRBV6-5,TRBD1,TRBJ1-6,many,CASSYFPGQFNSPLHF,TGTGCCAGCAGTTACTTTCCGGGACAGTTTAATTCACCCCTCCACTTT
TRBV12-3/TRBV12-4,TRBD1,TRBJ2-1,many,CASSLGDRTNEQFF,TGTGCCAGCAGTTTAGGGGACAGAACCAATGAGCAGTTCTTC
TRBV6-2/TRBV6-3,TRBD2,TRBJ2-1,-,CASSGGGTTSLGEQFF,TGTGCCAGCAGTGGGGGTGGGACTACCTCCCTTGGTGAGCAGTTCTTC
TRBV14,-,TRBJ1-5,-,CASSLDKKYQPQHF,TGTGCCAGCAGCCTGGACAAGAAGTATCAGCCCCAGCATTTT
TRBV12-3/TRBV12-4,-,TRBJ2-2,many,CASSFDGETGELFF,TGTGCCAGCAGTTTCGACGGTGAAACCGGGGAGCTGTTTTTT
TRBV13,-,TRBJ2-3,-,CASSLWGKRVTDTQYF,TGTGCCAGCAGCTTATGGGGGAAAAGGGTCACAGATACGCAGTATTTT
TRBV28,-,TRBJ1-4,many,CASSVNNNEKLFF,TGTGCCAGCAGTGTAAACAATAATGAAAAACTGTTTTTT
TRBV6-2/TRBV6-3,-,TRBJ2-5,-,CASSQGRSFQETQYF,TGTGCCAGCAGCCAGGGACGGAGCTTTCAAGAGACCCAGTACTTC
TRBV18,-,TRBJ2-1,few,CASSPREMEQFF,TGTGCCAGCTCACCAAGAGAAATGGAGCAGTTCTTC
TRBV2,TRBD1,TRBJ1-5,-,CASSEGQGGDQPQHF,TGTGCCAGCAGCGAGGGACAGGGGGGGGATCAGCCCCAGCATTTT
TRBV10-3,-,TRBJ2-1,few,CAISATVATSYNEQFF,TGTGCCATCAGTGCAACTGTAGCGACCTCCTACAATGAGCAGTTCTTC
TRBV20-1,-,TRBJ1-1,many,CSARGPVTEAFF,TGCAGTGCTAGGGGGCCTGTCACTGAAGCTTTCTTT
TRBV12-3/TRBV12-4,TRBD1,TRBJ1-2,few,CAILRQGAADYGYTF,TGTGCCATCCTCCGACAGGGAGCCGCGGACTATGGCTACACCTTC